What follows is one T cell receptor (beta chain) and its context. These data come from a study of blood T cell repertoires in COVID-19. Study-level background: Samples came from the United States, Italy and Spain, spanning acute and convalescent COVID-19. Sources were T cells, B-cell-depleted T cells, or PBMCs; the material itself was cDNA or gDNA.

Original handling: Reference gene primer amplification gave nucleated cell count estimates. Using immunoSEQ multiplex PCR, the repertoire was profiled, and TCRdb retains in-frame clones only, with some absent. That table supplies the V and J calls and clone size; D and trimming were determined from the DNA. The data contain 100,000 or so clones, almost 80% of them singletons. This CDR3 has 15 residues. Sequencing was performed on peripheral blood. This receptor was taken from an older man with active or convalescent COVID-19. J is TRBJ1-2 and V is TRBV21-1; no DNA check was done on the table's D call, TRBD1. TRBV21-1 is a recognized pseudogene. CDR3 sequence reads: CASISEGAVNYGYTF. DNA for the CDR3: TGTGCCAGCATCTCTGAGGGGGCAGTTAACTATGGCTACACCTTC.